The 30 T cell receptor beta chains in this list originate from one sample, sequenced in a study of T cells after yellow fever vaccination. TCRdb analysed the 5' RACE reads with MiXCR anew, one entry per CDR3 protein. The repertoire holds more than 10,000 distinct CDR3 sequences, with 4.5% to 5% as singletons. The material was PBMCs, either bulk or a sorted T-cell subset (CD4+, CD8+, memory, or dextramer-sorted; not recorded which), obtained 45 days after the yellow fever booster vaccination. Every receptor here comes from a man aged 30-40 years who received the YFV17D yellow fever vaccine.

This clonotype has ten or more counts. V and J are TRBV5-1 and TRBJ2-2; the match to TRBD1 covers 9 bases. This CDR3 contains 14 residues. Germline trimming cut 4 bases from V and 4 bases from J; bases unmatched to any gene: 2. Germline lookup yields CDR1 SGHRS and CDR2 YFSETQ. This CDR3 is CASSGDRATGELFF. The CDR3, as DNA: TGCGCCAGCAGCGGGGACAGGGCCACCGGGGAGCTGTTTTTT.

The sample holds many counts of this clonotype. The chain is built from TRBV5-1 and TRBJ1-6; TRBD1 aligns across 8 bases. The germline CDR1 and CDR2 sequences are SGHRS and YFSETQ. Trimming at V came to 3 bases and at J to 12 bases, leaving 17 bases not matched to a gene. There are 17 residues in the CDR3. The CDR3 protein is CASSSGTGALSIRPLHF. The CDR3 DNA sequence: TGCGCCAGCAGCTCCGGGACAGGAGCTTTATCCATTCGACCCCTCCACTTT.

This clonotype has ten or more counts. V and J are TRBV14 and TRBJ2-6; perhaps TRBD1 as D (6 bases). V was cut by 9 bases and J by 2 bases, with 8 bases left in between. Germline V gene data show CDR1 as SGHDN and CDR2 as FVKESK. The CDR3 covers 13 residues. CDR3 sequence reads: CASGTTGANVLTF. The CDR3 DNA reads TGTGCCAGTGGGACAACTGGGGCCAACGTCCTGACTTTC.

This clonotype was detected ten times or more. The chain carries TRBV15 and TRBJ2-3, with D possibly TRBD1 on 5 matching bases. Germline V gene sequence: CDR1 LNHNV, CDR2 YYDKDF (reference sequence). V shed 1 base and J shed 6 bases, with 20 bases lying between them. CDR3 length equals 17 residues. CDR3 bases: TGTGCCACCAGCAGAGGAGTTTCAACTGGGGCGTGGGATACGCAGTATTTT. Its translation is CATSRGVSTGAWDTQYF.

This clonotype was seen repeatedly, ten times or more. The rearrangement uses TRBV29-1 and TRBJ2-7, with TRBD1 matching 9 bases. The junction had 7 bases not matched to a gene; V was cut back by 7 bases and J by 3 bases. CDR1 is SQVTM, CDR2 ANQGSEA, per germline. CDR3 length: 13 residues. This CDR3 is CSAGTGSFYEQYF. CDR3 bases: TGCAGCGCAGGGACAGGGTCGTTCTACGAGCAGTACTTC.

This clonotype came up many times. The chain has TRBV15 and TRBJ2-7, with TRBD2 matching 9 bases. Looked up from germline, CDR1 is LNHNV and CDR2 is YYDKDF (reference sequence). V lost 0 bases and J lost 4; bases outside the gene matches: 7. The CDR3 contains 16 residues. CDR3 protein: CATSRDSLTSGYEQYF. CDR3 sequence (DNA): TGTGCCACCAGCAGAGACTCCTTGACTAGCGGATACGAGCAGTACTTC.

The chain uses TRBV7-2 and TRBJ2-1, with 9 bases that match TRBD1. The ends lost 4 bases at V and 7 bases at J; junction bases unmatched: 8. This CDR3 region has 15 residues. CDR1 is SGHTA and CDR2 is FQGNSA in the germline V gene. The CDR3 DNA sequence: TGTGCCAGCAGCTCGTTTGGGACAGGGCCAAATGAGCAGTTCTTC. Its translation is CASSSFGTGPNEQFF.

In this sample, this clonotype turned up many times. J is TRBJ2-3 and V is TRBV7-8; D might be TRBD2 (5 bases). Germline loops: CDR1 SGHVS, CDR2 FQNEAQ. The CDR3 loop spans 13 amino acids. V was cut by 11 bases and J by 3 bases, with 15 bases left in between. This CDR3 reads CALTRDLTDTQYF. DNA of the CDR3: TGTGCCCTTACCCGGGATCTGACAGATACGCAGTATTTT. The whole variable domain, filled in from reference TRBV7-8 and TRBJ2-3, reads GAGVSQSPRYKVAKRGQDVALRCDPISGHVSLFWYQQALGQGPEFLTYFQNEAQLDKSGLPSDRFFAERPEGSVSTLKIQRTQQEDSAVYLCALTRDLTDTQYFGPGTRLTVL.

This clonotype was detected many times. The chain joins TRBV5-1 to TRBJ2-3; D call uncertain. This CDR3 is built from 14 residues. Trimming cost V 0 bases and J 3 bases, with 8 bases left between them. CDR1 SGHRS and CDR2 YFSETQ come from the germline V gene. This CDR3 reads CASSLAAKTDTQYF. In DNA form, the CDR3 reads TGCGCCAGCAGCTTGGCGGCCAAAACAGATACGCAGTATTTT.

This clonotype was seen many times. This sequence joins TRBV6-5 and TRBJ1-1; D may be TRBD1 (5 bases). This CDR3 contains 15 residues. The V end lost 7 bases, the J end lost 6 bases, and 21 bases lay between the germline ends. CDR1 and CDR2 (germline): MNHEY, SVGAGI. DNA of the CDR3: TGTGCCAGCACCACAAACCGACAGAGGCTCCCTGAAGCTTTCTTT. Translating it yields CASTTNRQRLPEAFF.

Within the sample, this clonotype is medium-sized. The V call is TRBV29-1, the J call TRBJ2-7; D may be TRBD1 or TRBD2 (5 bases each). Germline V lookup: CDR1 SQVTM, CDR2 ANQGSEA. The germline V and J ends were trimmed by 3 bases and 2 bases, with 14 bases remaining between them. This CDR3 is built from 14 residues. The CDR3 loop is CSVDSGTSPYEQYF. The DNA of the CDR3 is TGCAGCGTTGATTCCGGGACGTCTCCCTACGAGCAGTACTTC.

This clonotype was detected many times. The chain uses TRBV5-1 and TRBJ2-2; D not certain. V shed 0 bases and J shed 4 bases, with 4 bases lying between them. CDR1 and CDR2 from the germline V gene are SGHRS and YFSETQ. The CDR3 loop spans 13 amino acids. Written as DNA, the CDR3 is TGCGCCAGCAGCTTGGCTGGCACCGGGGAGCTGTTTTTT. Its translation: CASSLAGTGELFF.

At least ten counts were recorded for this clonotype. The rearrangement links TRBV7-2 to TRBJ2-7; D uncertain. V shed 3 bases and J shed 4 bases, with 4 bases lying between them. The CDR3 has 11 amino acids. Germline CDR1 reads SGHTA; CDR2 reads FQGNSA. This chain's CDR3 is CASSFNYEQYF. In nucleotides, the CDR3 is TGTGCCAGCAGCTTTAATTACGAGCAGTACTTC.

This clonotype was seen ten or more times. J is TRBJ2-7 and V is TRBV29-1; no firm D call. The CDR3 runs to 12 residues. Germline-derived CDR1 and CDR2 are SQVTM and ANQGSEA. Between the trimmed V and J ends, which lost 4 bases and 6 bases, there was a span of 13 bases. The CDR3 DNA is TGCAGCGTTGCCTCCATAGGGTTCGAGCAGTACTTC. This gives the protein CSVASIGFEQYF.

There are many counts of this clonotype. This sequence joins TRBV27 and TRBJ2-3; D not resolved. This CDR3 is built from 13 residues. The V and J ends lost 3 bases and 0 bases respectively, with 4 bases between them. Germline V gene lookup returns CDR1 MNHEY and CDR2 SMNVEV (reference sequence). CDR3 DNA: TGTGCCAGCAGTTTCCGGAGCACAGATACGCAGTATTTT. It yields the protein CASSFRSTDTQYF.

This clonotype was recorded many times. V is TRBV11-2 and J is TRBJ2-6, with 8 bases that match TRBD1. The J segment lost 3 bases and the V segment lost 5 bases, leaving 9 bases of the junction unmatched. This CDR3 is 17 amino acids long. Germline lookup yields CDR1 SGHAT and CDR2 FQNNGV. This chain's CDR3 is CASSMDREVYGANVLTF. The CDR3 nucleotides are TGTGCCAGCAGCATGGACAGGGAGGTGTATGGGGCCAACGTCCTGACTTTC.

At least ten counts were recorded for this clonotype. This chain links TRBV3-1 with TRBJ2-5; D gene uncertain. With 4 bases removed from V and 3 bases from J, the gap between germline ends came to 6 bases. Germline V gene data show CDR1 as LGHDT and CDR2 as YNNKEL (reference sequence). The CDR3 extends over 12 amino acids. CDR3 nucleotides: TGTGCCAGCAGCCCATTCGAAGAGACCCAGTACTTC. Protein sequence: CASSPFEETQYF.

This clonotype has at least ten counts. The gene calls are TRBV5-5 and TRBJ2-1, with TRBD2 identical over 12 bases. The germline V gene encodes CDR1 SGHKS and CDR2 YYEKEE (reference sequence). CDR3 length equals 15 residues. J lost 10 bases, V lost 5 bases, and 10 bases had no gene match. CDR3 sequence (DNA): TGTGCCAGCAGACAAGTGGGGACTAGCGGGTCCGAGCAGTTCTTC. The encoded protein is CASRQVGTSGSEQFF.

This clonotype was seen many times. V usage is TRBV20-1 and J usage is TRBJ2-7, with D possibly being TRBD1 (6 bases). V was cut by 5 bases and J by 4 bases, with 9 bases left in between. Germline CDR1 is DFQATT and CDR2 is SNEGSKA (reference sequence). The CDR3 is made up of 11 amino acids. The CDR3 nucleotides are TGCAGTGCTCCACAGGGATACGAGCAGTACTTC. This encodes CSAPQGYEQYF.

In DNA, the CDR3 is TGTGCCAGCAGCTTTCAGGGAGAGACCCAGTACTTC. It specifies CASSFQGETQYF. The genes are TRBV5-4 and TRBJ2-5, with D possibly being TRBD1 (5 bases). The CDR3 is 12 amino acids. From germline, CDR1 is SGHNT and CDR2 YYREEE (reference sequence). V lost 2 bases and J 4 bases, leaving 6 bases between the germline ends.

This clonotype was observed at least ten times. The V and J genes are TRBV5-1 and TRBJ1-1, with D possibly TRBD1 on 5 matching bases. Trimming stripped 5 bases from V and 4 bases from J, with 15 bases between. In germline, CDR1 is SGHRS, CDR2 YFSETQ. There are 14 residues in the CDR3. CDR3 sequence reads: CASSPPRGGTEAFF. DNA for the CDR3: TGCGCCAGCAGTCCTCCGAGGGGCGGCACTGAAGCTTTCTTT.

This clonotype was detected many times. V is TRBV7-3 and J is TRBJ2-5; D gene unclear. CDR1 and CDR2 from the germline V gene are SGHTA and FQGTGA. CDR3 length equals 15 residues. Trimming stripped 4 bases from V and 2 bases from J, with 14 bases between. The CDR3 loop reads CASSSSGGRQETQYF. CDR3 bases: TGTGCCAGCAGCTCCTCAGGTGGCAGGCAAGAGACCCAGTACTTC.

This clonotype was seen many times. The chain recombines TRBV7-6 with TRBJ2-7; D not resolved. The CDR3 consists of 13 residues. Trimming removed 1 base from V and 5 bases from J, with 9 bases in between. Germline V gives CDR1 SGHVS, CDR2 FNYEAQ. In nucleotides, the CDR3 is TGTGCCAGCAGCTTAGGCTCCTTAAACGAGCAGTACTTC. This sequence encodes CASSLGSLNEQYF.

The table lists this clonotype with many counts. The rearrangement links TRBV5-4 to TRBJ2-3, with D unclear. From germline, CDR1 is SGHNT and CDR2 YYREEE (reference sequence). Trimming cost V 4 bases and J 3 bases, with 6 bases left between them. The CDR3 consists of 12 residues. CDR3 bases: TGTGCCAGCAGCCAAACAACAGATACGCAGTATTTT. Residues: CASSQTTDTQYF.

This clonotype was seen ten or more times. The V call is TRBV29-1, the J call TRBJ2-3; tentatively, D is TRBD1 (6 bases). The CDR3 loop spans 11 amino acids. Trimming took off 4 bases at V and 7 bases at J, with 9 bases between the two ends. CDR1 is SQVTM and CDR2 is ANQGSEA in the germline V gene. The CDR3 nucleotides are TGCAGCGTTGTCAGGGGTCATACGCAGTATTTT. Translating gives CSVVRGHTQYF.

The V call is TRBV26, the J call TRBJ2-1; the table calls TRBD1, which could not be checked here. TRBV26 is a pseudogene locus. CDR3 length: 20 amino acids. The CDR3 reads CASSSLQGGASWRGYNEQFF. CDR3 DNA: TGTGCCAGCAGTTCTTTACAAGGGGGCGCCTCATGGAGGGGTTACAATGAGCAGTTCTTC.

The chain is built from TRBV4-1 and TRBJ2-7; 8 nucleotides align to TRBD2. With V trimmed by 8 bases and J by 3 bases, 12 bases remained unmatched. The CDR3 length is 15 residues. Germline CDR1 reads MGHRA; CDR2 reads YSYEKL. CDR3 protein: CASGFIAGPDYEQYF. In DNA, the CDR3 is TGCGCCAGCGGATTCATAGCGGGGCCAGACTACGAGCAGTACTTC.

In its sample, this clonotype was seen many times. This CDR3 reads CAIRSGSQETQYF. The CDR3 DNA reads as TGTGCCATCAGGAGCGGGTCGCAAGAGACCCAGTACTTC. The rearrangement joins TRBV10-3 to TRBJ2-5, with D maybe TRBD2 (6 bases). The CDR3 has 13 amino acids. V lost 6 bases and J 2 bases, leaving 10 bases between the germline ends. CDR1 and CDR2 (germline): ENHRY, SYGVKD.

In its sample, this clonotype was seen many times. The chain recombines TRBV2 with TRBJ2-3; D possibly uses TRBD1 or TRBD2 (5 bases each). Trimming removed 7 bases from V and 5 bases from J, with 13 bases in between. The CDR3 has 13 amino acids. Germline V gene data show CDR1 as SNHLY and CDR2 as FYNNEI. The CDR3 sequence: CASKRWDGDTQYF. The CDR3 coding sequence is TGTGCCAGCAAAAGGTGGGACGGAGATACGCAGTATTTT. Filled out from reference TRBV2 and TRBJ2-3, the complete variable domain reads EPEVTQTPSHQVTQMGQEVILRCVPISNHLYFYWYRQILGQKVEFLVSFYNNEISEKSEIFDDQFSVERPDGSNFTLKIRSTKLEDSAMYFCASKRWDGDTQYFGPGTRLTVL.

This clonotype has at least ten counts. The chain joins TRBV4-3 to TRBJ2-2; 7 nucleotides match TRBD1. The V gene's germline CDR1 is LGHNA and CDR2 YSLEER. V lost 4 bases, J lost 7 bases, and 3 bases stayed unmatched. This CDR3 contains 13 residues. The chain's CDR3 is CASSLGGHGELFF. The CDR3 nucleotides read TGCGCCAGCAGCCTAGGGGGCCACGGGGAGCTGTTTTTT.